This T cell receptor beta chain was recorded in a study of T cells in Graves' hyperthyroidism and ophthalmopathy. Study conclusions and caveats: Blood also contained most expanded thyroid clonotypes above 0.001.

The CDR3 regions of TCR beta were amplified from RNA transcripts. The HTBI primer set served for first-round RT-PCR of the TCR CDR3. One entry per CDR3 protein results from TCRdb running MiXCR on the multiplex PCR reads. The sample shows 250,000 or so distinct CDR3 sequences, just over 14% of them seen only once. Many counts were recorded for this clonotype. Antigen: not known. Trimming at V came to 3 bases and at J to 12 bases, leaving 5 bases not matched to a gene. The V gene's germline CDR1 is MDHEN and CDR2 SYDVKM. The CDR3 sequence is 12 residues long. This sequence joins TRBV28 and TRBJ2-1; 7 bases are shared with TRBD2. The source is a woman between 35 and 50 years old with Graves' hyperthyroidism that later progressed to Graves' ophthalmopathy. Sequencing was performed on blood. Here the CDR3 DNA reads TGTGCCAGCAGTTTTGGAACGGGGGGGCAGTTCTTC. It is translated as CASSFGTGGQFF. Variable domain in full (rest from reference TRBV28 and TRBJ2-1): DVKVTQSSRYLVKRTGEKVFLECVQDMDHENMFWYRQDPGLGLRLIYFSYDVKMKEKGDIPEGYSVSREKKERFSLILESASTNQTSMYLCASSFGTGGQFFGPGTRLTVL.